Sequencing of this T cell receptor (delta chain) was carried out in a study of γδ T cells in repeated Plasmodium falciparum infection. The overall study: Some Malian samples span acute malaria episodes; others come from no-transmission periods.

V lost 4 bases to trimming and J lost 1 base; unmatched junction nucleotides: 16. Germline values: CDR1 VTNFRS, CDR2 LTSSGIE (reference sequence). This CDR3 spans 19 amino acids. TCRdb re-called the multiplex PCR reads using CATT. The sample carries some 100,000 delta-chain clones, roughly 1.4% recorded once. This clone showed up many times. The sample carries other DNA sequences with the same CDR3. Bulk repertoires came from Vgamma9/Vdelta2+ or Vdelta2-negative gammadelta T cells flow-sorted from PBMC. The source of this sequence is a pool of human donors (malaria-infected and uninfected, not separated). This chain uses TRAV36/DV7 with TRDJ1; 13 positions agree with TRDD3. The sample consisted of gamma-delta T cells from blood. DNA of the CDR3: TGTGCTGTGACCTTTCCCACTGGGGGATACGTCCACTTCACCGATAAACTCATCTTT. The encoded protein is CAVTFPTGGYVHFTDKLIF.